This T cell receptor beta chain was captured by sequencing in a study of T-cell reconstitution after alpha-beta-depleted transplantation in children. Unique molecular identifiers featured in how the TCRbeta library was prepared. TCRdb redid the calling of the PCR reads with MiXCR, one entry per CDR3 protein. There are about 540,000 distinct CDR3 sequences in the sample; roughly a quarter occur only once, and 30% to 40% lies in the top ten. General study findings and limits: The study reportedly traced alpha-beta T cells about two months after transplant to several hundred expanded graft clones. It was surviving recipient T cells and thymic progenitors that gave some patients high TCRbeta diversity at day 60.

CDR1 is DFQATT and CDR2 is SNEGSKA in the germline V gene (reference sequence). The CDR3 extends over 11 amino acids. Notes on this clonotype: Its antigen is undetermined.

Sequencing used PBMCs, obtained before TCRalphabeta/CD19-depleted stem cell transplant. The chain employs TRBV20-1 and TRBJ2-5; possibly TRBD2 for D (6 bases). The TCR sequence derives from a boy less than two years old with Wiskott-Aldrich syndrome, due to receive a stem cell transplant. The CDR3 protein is CSGTFQETQYF. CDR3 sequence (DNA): TGCAGCGGGACTTTCCAAGAGACCCAGTACTTC.